The following is a T cell receptor (beta chain) sequence with its context. This table comes from immunoSEQ multiplex PCR, and its TCRdb copy is limited to in-frame clones, with some not included. The sample has more than 200,000 clones; around four fifths are singletons. This sample was included in a study of blood T cell repertoires in COVID-19. The specimen was peripheral blood. The clonotype comes from a man aged 40-49 years with acute or convalescent COVID-19.

In DNA form, the CDR3 reads TGCAGCGTTGACGGGAGCGTCGAGACCCAGTACTTC. Protein: CSVDGSVETQYF. The chain has TRBV29-1 and TRBJ2-5; D might be TRBD2 (6 bases). This CDR3 region has 12 residues. V was cut by 3 bases and J by 5 bases, with 10 bases left in between. Looked up from germline, CDR1 is SQVTM and CDR2 is ANQGSEA.